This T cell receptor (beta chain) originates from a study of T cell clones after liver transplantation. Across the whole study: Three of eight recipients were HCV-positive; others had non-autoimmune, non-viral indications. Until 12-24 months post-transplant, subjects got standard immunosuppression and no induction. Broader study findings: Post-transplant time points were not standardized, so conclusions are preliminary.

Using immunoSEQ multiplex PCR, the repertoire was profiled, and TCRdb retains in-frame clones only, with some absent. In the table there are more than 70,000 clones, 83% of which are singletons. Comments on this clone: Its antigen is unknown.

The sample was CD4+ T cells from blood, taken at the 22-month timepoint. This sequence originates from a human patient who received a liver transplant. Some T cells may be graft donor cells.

CDR3 sequence (DNA): TGTGCCAGCAGTGAAGCGCTTTTTGGGGCGGGAGAAGCTTTCTTT. This gives the protein CASSEALFGAGEAFF. The chain is built from TRBV2 and TRBJ1-1; D is perhaps TRBD1 (5 bases). Deletions cut 0 bases from V and 8 bases from J, with 16 bases between. Germline CDR1 SNHLY, CDR2 FYNNEI. The CDR3 extends over 15 amino acids.